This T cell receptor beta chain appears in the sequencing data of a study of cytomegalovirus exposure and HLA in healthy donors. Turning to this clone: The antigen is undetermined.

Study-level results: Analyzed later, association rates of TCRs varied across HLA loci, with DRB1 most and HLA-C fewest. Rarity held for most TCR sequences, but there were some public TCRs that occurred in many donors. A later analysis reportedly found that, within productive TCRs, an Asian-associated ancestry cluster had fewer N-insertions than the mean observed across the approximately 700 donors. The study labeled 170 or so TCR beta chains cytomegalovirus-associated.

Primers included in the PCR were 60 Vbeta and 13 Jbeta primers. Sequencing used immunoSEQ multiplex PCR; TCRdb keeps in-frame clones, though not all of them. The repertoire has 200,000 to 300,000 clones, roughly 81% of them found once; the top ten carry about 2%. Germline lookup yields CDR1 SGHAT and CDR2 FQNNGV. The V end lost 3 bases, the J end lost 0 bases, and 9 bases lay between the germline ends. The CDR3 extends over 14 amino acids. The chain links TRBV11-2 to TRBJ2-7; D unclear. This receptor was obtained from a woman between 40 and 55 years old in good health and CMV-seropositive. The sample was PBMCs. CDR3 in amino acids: CASSFGPSSYEQYF. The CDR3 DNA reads TGTGCCAGCAGCTTTGGCCCTTCCTCCTACGAGCAGTACTTC.